The following is a T cell receptor (beta chain) sequence with its context. Sequenced by immunoSEQ multiplex PCR; TCRdb stores in-frame clones only, minus some. The sample has approximately 130,000 clones, 90% to 96% seen once. Germline CDR1 is SGHAT and CDR2 is FQNNGV. Losses at the gene ends were 5 bases for V and 1 base for J; bases not matched to a gene: 4. The CDR3 loop spans 15 amino acids. This sample is drawn from a study of T cell changes during pregnancy in multiple sclerosis. The chain couples TRBV11-2 to TRBJ2-7; 11 bases agree with TRBD2. Specimen: peripheral blood, collected after pregnancy. The clonotype was recovered from a female donor with multiple sclerosis, enrolled in a pregnancy study. CDR3 sequence: CASSLGLAASYEQYF. In DNA form, the CDR3 reads TGTGCCAGCAGCCTGGGACTAGCGGCATCCTACGAGCAGTACTTC.